Included here is one T cell receptor (beta chain) sequence, with context. What it binds is not known. The data are from a study of cytotoxic CD8 clonotypes in ibrutinib-treated CLL. Whole-study results and caveats: Clonality rose at ibrutinib response, held steady in sustained remission, and fell toward baseline at progression.

TCRdb's copy holds only in-frame clones and misses some; the assay was immunoSEQ multiplex PCR. This table holds fewer than 45,000 clones, approximately 45% found once. Trimming stripped 6 bases from V and 11 bases from J, with 13 bases between. Germline CDR1 reads LNHDA; CDR2 reads SQIVND (reference sequence). The CDR3 length is 11 residues. Sample: PBMCs, taken before ibrutinib treatment. The clonotype originates from a human donor with chronic lymphocytic leukemia. This chain links TRBV19 with TRBJ1-1; D possibly corresponds to TRBD1 (5 bases). The CDR3 sequence: CASSSMGEAFF. The CDR3 region has the DNA TGTGCCAGTAGCTCAATGGGGGAGGCTTTCTTT.